The clone carrying this T cell receptor beta chain was recorded at least ten times. One end of the junction is discordant with germline, which a read error may explain. Germline V CDR1 and CDR2: SSHAT, FNYEAQ (reference sequence). This CDR3 is built from 14 residues. This sample was included in a study of T cells after yellow fever vaccination. TCRdb redid the calling of the 5' RACE reads with MiXCR, one entry per CDR3 protein. The sample lists some 250,000 distinct CDR3 sequences, 3.6% occurring once. This specimen consisted of PBMCs, obtained 15 days after the yellow fever booster vaccination. The receptor was isolated from a man between 18 and 35 years old who received the YFV17D yellow fever vaccine. The chain employs TRBV7-7 and TRBJ2-5; 8 bases align to TRBD1. The CDR3 sequence: CASSFVGQGETQYF. The CDR3 DNA reads as TGTGCTAGCAGCTTCGTAGGACAGGGAGAGACCCAGTACTTC. Full variable domain (rest looked up from reference TRBV7-7 and TRBJ2-5): GAGVSQSPRYKVTKRGQDVTLRCDPISSHATLYWYQQALGQGPEFLTYFNYEAQPDKSGLPSDRFSAERPEGSISTLTIQRTEQRDSAMYRCASSFVGQGETQYFGPGTRLLVL.